Shown below are 11 T cell receptor beta chains from a single sample sequenced in a study of blood T cell repertoires in COVID-19. The protocol was immunoSEQ multiplex PCR, while the TCRdb copy is restricted to in-frame clones and leaves out a portion. The sample includes about 180,000 clones, roughly 85% of them seen just once. Source material: peripheral blood. The receptors originated from a man in his fifties or sixties with active or convalescent COVID-19.

The rearrangement joins TRBV29-1 to TRBJ1-1; weak D call: TRBD1 (6 bases). V was cut by 6 bases and J by 0 bases, with 17 bases left in between. CDR1 is SQVTM and CDR2 is ANQGSEA in the germline V gene. CDR3 length: 15 residues. In DNA, the CDR3 is TGCAGCGTGTCGACAGGAGTCTCCATGAACACTGAAGCTTTCTTT. Its translation: CSVSTGVSMNTEAFF.

V and J are TRBV19 and TRBJ2-2, with 7 bases that match TRBD2. The CDR3 runs to 14 residues. Germline lookup yields CDR1 LNHDA and CDR2 SQIVND (reference sequence). J lost 5 bases, V lost 7 bases, and 7 bases had no gene match. CDR3 in DNA: TGTGCCAGTATGGTTTGGCGGGAGACCGGGGAGCTGTTTTTT. Protein: CASMVWRETGELFF.

This clone showed up just a few times. The chain has TRBV5-6 and TRBJ1-5; no clear D. This CDR3 contains 14 residues. Germline loops: CDR1 SGHDT, CDR2 YYEEEE. V gave up 1 base and J gave up 1 base, with 6 bases separating them. The CDR3 sequence is CASSLISSNQPQHF. The CDR3 DNA reads as TGTGCCAGCAGCTTGATCTCCAGCAATCAGCCCCAGCATTTT.

This clone was found a few times. The chain carries TRBV5-1 and TRBJ2-1, with 10 bases lining up with TRBD2. V trimming: 0 bases; J trimming: 0 bases; junction bases outside the gene matches: 9. CDR1 is SGHRS, CDR2 YFSETQ, per germline. There are 19 residues in the CDR3. The CDR3 sequence: CASSLEASGSPSSYNEQFF. The CDR3 nucleotides are TGCGCCAGCAGCTTGGAAGCTAGCGGGAGCCCAAGCTCCTACAATGAGCAGTTCTTC.

The V call is TRBV19, the J call TRBJ1-1, with a possible D match to TRBD1 (5 bases). Germline values: CDR1 LNHDA, CDR2 SQIVND (reference sequence). The CDR3 is made up of 12 amino acids. The V and J ends lost 6 bases and 3 bases respectively, with 8 bases between them. The CDR3 DNA follows: TGTGCCAGTAGGCAGGGTGACACTGAAGCTTTCTTT. Protein product: CASRQGDTEAFF.

With respect to this clone: Its ends do not fully match the called genes, so a read error is possible. CDR3 sequence: CASSESPGRNDQYF. The CDR3 nucleotides are TGTGCCAGCAGTGAATCGCCAGGGCGAAACGATCAGTACTTC. V is TRBV2 and J is TRBJ2-7, with D possibly TRBD1 on 5 matching bases. The CDR3 extends over 14 amino acids. The V gene's germline CDR1 is SNHLY and CDR2 FYNNEI. Full variable domain (rest looked up from reference TRBV2 and TRBJ2-7): EPEVTQTPSHQVTQMGQEVILRCVPISNHLYFYWYRQILGQKVEFLVSFYNNEISEKSEIFDDQFSVERPDGSNFTLKIRSTKLEDSAMYFCASSESPGRNDQYFGPGTRLTVT.

This clone was counted once. The rearrangement uses TRBV7-2 and TRBJ1-1, with D possibly matching TRBD1 (5 bases). Between the trimmed V and J ends, which lost 2 bases and 4 bases, there was a span of 14 bases. The CDR3 consists of 15 residues. Per germline, CDR1 SGHTA and CDR2 FQGNSA. This chain's CDR3 is CASSLSAGSGTEAFF. In DNA form, the CDR3 reads TGTGCCAGCAGCTTATCGGCAGGGTCGGGCACTGAAGCTTTCTTT.

The J gene is TRBJ1-3, the V gene TRBV28; D uncertain. The CDR3 spans 14 residues. The germline CDR1 and CDR2 sequences are MDHEN and SYDVKM. V shed 4 bases and J shed 0 bases, with 7 bases lying between them. The DNA of the CDR3 is TGTGCCAGCAGTTCTCCAGACTCTGGAAACACCATATATTTT. Its protein is CASSSPDSGNTIYF.

The chain carries TRBV13 and TRBJ2-7, with 8 bases identical to TRBD2. Germline loops: CDR1 PRHDT, CDR2 FYEKMQ (reference sequence). With 5 bases clipped from V and 2 bases from J, the junction kept 8 bases outside the gene matches. The CDR3 runs 15 residues. CDR3 sequence (DNA): TGTGCCAGCAGCCCAGCTAGCGGGCATCCCTACGAGCAGTACTTC. It codes for CASSPASGHPYEQYF.

The J gene is TRBJ1-4, the V gene TRBV6-1, with D unresolved. Germline V gene lookup returns CDR1 MNHNS and CDR2 SASEGT. V lost 3 bases to trimming and J lost 2 bases, with 10 bases between them. The CDR3 loop spans 15 amino acids. For the CDR3, the DNA is TGTGCCAGCAGTGAGTACCCCGGGACTAATGAAAAACTGTTTTTT. The encoded protein is CASSEYPGTNEKLFF.

The CDR3: CASSDSFSTGELFF. The CDR3, as DNA: TGTGCCAGCAGTGACTCCTTCAGTACCGGGGAGCTGTTTTTT. J is TRBJ2-2 and V is TRBV7-9; D ambiguous. The CDR3 sequence is 14 residues long. Germline loops: CDR1 SEHNR, CDR2 FQNEAQ (reference sequence). The V end was cut by 6 bases, the J end by 5 bases, with 13 bases between.